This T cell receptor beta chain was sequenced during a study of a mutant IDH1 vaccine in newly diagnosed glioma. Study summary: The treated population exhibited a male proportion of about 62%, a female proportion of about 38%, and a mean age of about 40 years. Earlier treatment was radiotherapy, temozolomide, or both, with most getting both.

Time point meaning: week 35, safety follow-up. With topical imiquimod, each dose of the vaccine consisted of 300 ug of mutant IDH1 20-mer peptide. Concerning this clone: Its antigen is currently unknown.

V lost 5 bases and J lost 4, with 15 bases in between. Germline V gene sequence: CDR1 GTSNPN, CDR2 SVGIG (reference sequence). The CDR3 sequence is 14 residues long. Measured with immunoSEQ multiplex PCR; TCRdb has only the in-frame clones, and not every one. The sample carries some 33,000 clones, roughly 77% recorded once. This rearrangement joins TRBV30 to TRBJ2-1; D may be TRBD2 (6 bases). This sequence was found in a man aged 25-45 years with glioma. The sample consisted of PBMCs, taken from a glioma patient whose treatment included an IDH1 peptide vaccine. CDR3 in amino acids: CAWGSGLGYNEQFF. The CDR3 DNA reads TGTGCCTGGGGGAGCGGGTTAGGGTACAATGAGCAGTTCTTC.